This passage covers 32 T cell receptor beta chains from one sample sequenced in a study of molecular identifiers for immune sequencing clone quantification (dated by TCRdb to 2016 to 2018). Libraries were made using PCR. The listed sequencing device is Illumina HiSeq 4000. TCRdb ran its own pipeline on the public reads, namely fastp trimming at Q25 and MiXCR clone calling, and kept in-frame beta chains. Entries that share a CDR3 protein sequence are merged under the most common genes and DNA. Counted in this sample were 62,000 or so distinct CDR3 sequences; 15% to 20% of them appeared once. The ten most abundant clones make up approximately 1.5% of the sample. Material for sequencing was naive CD8+ T cells from blood, with Jurkat cell RNA spiked in. Reading the label with the study, this specimen's cell subset or site is: FACS-sorted CD8+CD4-CCR7+CD45RA+ naive T cells. The receptors were sampled from a human donor in good health. Some libraries in this study had Jurkat cell RNA spiked in.

This clonotype has more than one count but fewer than ten. The chain combines TRBV7-9 with TRBJ2-5; D possibly uses TRBD1 or TRBD2 (6 bases each). Germline CDR1 and CDR2: SEHNR and FQNEAQ (reference sequence). This CDR3 contains 14 residues. The V end lost 2 bases, the J end lost 4 bases, and 11 bases lay between the germline ends. In nucleotides, the CDR3 is TGTGCCAGCAGCTTAAATGGGGGGCGAGAGACCCAGTACTTC. As protein: CASSLNGGRETQYF.

This clonotype was observed at least ten times. In DNA, the CDR3 is TGTGCCAGCAGTTTCGGGGGTTCTGGAAACACCATATATTTT. As protein: CASSFGGSGNTIYF. The chain employs TRBV27 and TRBJ1-3, with a tentative D call TRBD1 (5 bases). The CDR3 runs to 14 residues. Looked up from germline, CDR1 is MNHEY and CDR2 is SMNVEV (reference sequence). Deletions cut 3 bases from V and 1 base from J, with 7 bases between.

The V and J genes are TRBV6-5 and TRBJ2-5; D gene unclear. Germline CDR1 reads MNHEY; CDR2 reads SVGAGI. Trimming cost V 2 bases and J 3 bases, with 7 bases left between them. The CDR3 sequence is 13 residues long. CDR3 nucleotides: TGTGCCAGCAGTTACCAGTCAGAAGAGACCCAGTACTTC. Translating it yields CASSYQSEETQYF.

In regard to this clonotype: A much larger clone differs by one base, so this may be a read error. The chain uses TRBV7-9 and TRBJ2-1, with 11 bases lining up with TRBD1. The CDR3 loop spans 15 amino acids. J lost 6 bases, V lost 5 bases, and 6 bases had no gene match. Per the germline V gene, CDR1 is SEHNR and CDR2 is FQNEAQ (reference sequence). The DNA for the CDR3 is TGTGCCAGCAGCGTGGGACAGGGGGAGTGCAATGAGCAGTTCTTC. Protein sequence: CASSVGQGECNEQFF. The variable domain in full, completed from reference TRBV7-9 and TRBJ2-1, reads DTGVSQNPRHKITKRGQNVTFRCDPISEHNRLYWYRQTLGQGPEFLTYFQNEAQLEKSRLLSDRFSAERPKGSFSTLEIQRTEQGDSAMYLCASSVGQGECNEQFFGPGTRLTVL.

This clonotype was found once. The junction departs from germline at one end; a sequencing error may be responsible. The chain uses TRBV6-6 and TRBJ1-5, with 7 bases lining up with TRBD1. The germline gives CDR1 MNHNY, CDR2 SVGAGI (reference sequence). CDR3 size: 15 residues. The CDR3 is CPSRTGTARNQPQHF. The CDR3 DNA follows: TGTCCCAGCAGGACTGGGACAGCTAGAAATCAGCCCCAGCATTTT.

This clonotype showed up many times. The genes are TRBV27 and TRBJ2-7; D unresolved. CDR3 size: 16 residues. V was pared by 6 bases and J by 5 bases, with 23 bases between. In germline, CDR1 is MNHEY, CDR2 SMNVEV (reference sequence). The chain's CDR3 is CASSTDWAGLGDEQYF. In DNA form, the CDR3 reads TGTGCCAGCAGCACGGATTGGGCCGGCCTGGGCGACGAGCAGTACTTC.

Of note for this clonotype: This may stem from a read error, because a much larger clone lies one nucleotide away. This chain joins TRBV27 and TRBJ1-6, with D hard to call. V lost 0 bases, J lost 7 bases, and 10 bases lay in between. From germline, CDR1 is MNHEY and CDR2 SMNVEV (reference sequence). CDR3 length: 15 residues. The CDR3 is CASSLSYSGNSPLHF. The CDR3 DNA sequence: TGTGCCAGCAGTTTATCGTATTCGGGGAATTCACCCCTCCACTTT.

This clonotype was observed at least ten times. As DNA, the CDR3 is TGTGCCAGCAGCCACTCCGCGGTTTCCTACGAGCAGTACTTC. This translates into CASSHSAVSYEQYF. V gene TRBV7-2 combines with J gene TRBJ2-7; D gene unclear. V was trimmed by 5 bases and J by 1 base, leaving 12 bases between them. Germline CDR1 is SGHTA and CDR2 is FQGNSA. The CDR3 covers 14 residues.

The J gene is TRBJ1-4, the V gene TRBV3-1; D might be TRBD1 (5 bases). Trimming stripped 4 bases from V and 3 bases from J, with 12 bases between. Germline V gives CDR1 LGHDT, CDR2 YNNKEL (reference sequence). The CDR3 has 15 amino acids. Written as DNA, the CDR3 is TGTGCCAGCAGCCTTGAGGGGAATCCTAATGAAAAACTGTTTTTT. Translated, it gives CASSLEGNPNEKLFF.

This clonotype was seen repeatedly, ten times or more. The chain recombines TRBV6-1 with TRBJ2-3; 7 bases are shared with TRBD2. Germline lookup yields CDR1 MNHNS and CDR2 SASEGT. The CDR3 is 16 residues long. V shed 0 bases, J shed 9 bases, and the junction held 12 bases outside the gene matches. The CDR3 DNA follows: TGTGCCAGCAGTGAAGCCCCGACTAGCCCTAAGGACACGCAGTATTTT. Protein: CASSEAPTSPKDTQYF.

This clonotype occurred many times. The rearrangement links TRBV5-1 to TRBJ1-1; no clear D gene. The CDR3 has 14 amino acids. Between the trimmed V and J ends, which lost 5 bases and 6 bases, there was a span of 17 bases. Germline CDR1 SGHRS, CDR2 YFSETQ. The CDR3, as DNA: TGCGCCAGCAGAGGACTCCGAGGGCGGTCTGAAGCTTTCTTT. The encoded protein is CASRGLRGRSEAFF.

This clonotype has just a few counts. The rearrangement links TRBV11-2 to TRBJ2-3, with 12 bases lining up with TRBD2. The germline CDR1 and CDR2 sequences are SGHAT and FQNNGV. J lost 3 bases, V lost 7 bases, and 5 bases had no gene match. The CDR3 totals 15 residues. This CDR3 reads CASTLLAGGTDTQYF. The CDR3 DNA is TGTGCCAGCACCCTTCTAGCGGGAGGGACAGATACGCAGTATTTT. The full variable domain, in which reference TRBV11-2 and TRBJ2-3 provide the parts outside the CDR3, is EAGVAQSPRYKIIEKRQSVAFWCNPISGHATLYWYQQILGQGPKLLIQFQNNGVVDDSQLPKDRFSAERLKGVDSTLKIQPAKLEDSAVYLCASTLLAGGTDTQYFGPGTRLTVL.

The sample holds many counts of this clonotype. This chain joins TRBV7-9 and TRBJ1-5, with a tentative D call TRBD1 (5 bases). The V end was cut by 5 bases, the J end by 2 bases, with 10 bases between. The CDR3 consists of 14 residues. CDR1 and CDR2 (germline): SEHNR, FQNEAQ (reference sequence). CDR3 in DNA: TGTGCCAGCAGCCAGACAGTTGGCAATCAGCCCCAGCATTTT. Its protein product is CASSQTVGNQPQHF.

This chain links TRBV7-7 with TRBJ2-2; D is possibly TRBD1 (6 bases). Germline V gives CDR1 SSHAT, CDR2 FNYEAQ (reference sequence). This CDR3 comprises 15 residues. With 6 bases removed from V and 3 bases from J, the gap between germline ends came to 14 bases. CDR3 amino acids: CASSPVDRYTGELFF. DNA of the CDR3: TGTGCCAGCAGTCCCGTCGACAGGTACACCGGGGAGCTGTTTTTT. Full variable domain (missing parts from reference TRBV7-7 and TRBJ2-2): GAGVSQSPRYKVTKRGQDVTLRCDPISSHATLYWYQQALGQGPEFLTYFNYEAQPDKSGLPSDRFSAERPEGSISTLTIQRTEQRDSAMYRCASSPVDRYTGELFFGEGSRLTVL.

The V gene is TRBV5-6, the J gene TRBJ1-3; perhaps TRBD1 as D (5 bases). V lost 6 bases to trimming and J lost 8 bases, with 15 bases between them. From germline, CDR1 is SGHDT and CDR2 YYEEEE. This CDR3 contains 13 residues. The CDR3 coding sequence is TGTGCCAGCATCTTAGGGGTTGCGGACACCATATATTTT. It specifies CASILGVADTIYF.

This chain connects TRBV5-6 to TRBJ2-2; a weak D match, TRBD2 (6 bases). V was pared by 4 bases and J by 6 bases, with 10 bases between. The CDR3 is 13 amino acids. The germline V gene encodes CDR1 SGHDT and CDR2 YYEEEE. The CDR3 here is CASSPRESGELFF. As DNA, the CDR3 is TGTGCCAGCAGCCCCCGGGAGTCCGGGGAGCTGTTTTTT.

This clonotype has at least ten counts. The gene calls are TRBV10-3 and TRBJ2-1; D might be TRBD2 (5 bases). The germline V gene has CDR1 ENHRY and CDR2 SYGVKD. The CDR3 is made up of 15 amino acids. V was cut by 4 bases and J by 8 bases, with 18 bases left in between. CDR3 nucleotide sequence: TGTGCCATCAGTGTTTCGGAGGTCCTTGAGGATGAGCAGTTCTTC. Translated, it gives CAISVSEVLEDEQFF.

As for this clonotype: This may be a read error, as it is one base from a much larger clone. This chain connects TRBV27 to TRBJ2-5; 10 bases align to TRBD2. Germline V lookup: CDR1 MNHEY, CDR2 SMNVEV (reference sequence). The CDR3 has 16 amino acids. CDR3 DNA sequence: TGTGCCGGCAGTCCAAAGCGGGAGGGCTTCGAAGAGACCCAGTACTTC. The encoded protein is CAGSPKREGFEETQYF.

J is TRBJ1-3 and V is TRBV5-5; TRBD1 might be the D (6 bases). With 5 bases removed from V and 0 bases from J, the gap between germline ends came to 12 bases. The V gene's germline CDR1 is SGHKS and CDR2 YYEKEE (reference sequence). The CDR3 totals 15 residues. The CDR3 nucleotides read TGTGCCAGCAGTACGGACAGCAGCTCTGGAAACACCATATATTTT. It codes for CASSTDSSSGNTIYF.

This clonotype has ten or more counts. The chain joins TRBV14 to TRBJ2-7; TRBD1 matches at 7 bases. The CDR3 has 13 residues. V was pared by 2 bases and J by 5 bases, with 3 bases of the junction left unmatched. Germline CDR1 reads SGHDN; CDR2 reads FVKESK. CDR3 in amino acids: CASSQRGLHEQYF. The CDR3 nucleotides are TGTGCCAGCAGCCAAAGGGGGCTCCACGAGCAGTACTTC.

This clonotype was observed many times. V and J are TRBV4-1 and TRBJ1-1, with 10 bases fitting TRBD1. Looked up from germline, CDR1 is MGHRA and CDR2 is YSYEKL. The V segment lost 2 bases and the J segment 7 bases; nucleotides outside the gene matches: 4. This CDR3 contains 14 residues. Here the CDR3 DNA reads TGCGCCAGCAGCCAAAGGGGACAGGGGATTGAAGCTTTCTTT. Amino acid sequence: CASSQRGQGIEAFF.

This clonotype came up many times. V and J are TRBV7-9 and TRBJ1-2; D ambiguous. V lost 5 bases to trimming and J lost 9 bases, with 22 bases between them. In germline, CDR1 is SEHNR, CDR2 FQNEAQ (reference sequence). The CDR3 runs 15 residues. The CDR3 protein is CASSHPSELRRRYTF. In nucleotides, the CDR3 is TGTGCCAGCAGCCATCCCTCAGAGCTACGGCGTCGCTACACCTTC.

This clonotype was seen repeatedly, ten times or more. The J gene is TRBJ2-3, the V gene TRBV11-2; D perhaps matches TRBD2 (6 bases). This CDR3 region has 15 residues. Germline CDR1 and CDR2: SGHAT and FQNNGV. V was clipped by 4 bases and J by 0 bases, with 11 bases between them. CDR3 in amino acids: CASSYYGSSTDTQYF. The CDR3, as DNA: TGTGCCAGCAGCTATTACGGGAGCAGCACAGATACGCAGTATTTT.

This clonotype was picked up many times. The CDR3 protein is CASSQDLHEQYF. CDR3 in DNA: TGTGCCAGCAGCCAAGATCTCCACGAGCAGTACTTC. The chain is built from TRBV4-2 and TRBJ2-7; D not resolved. Per the germline V gene, CDR1 is LGHNA and CDR2 is YNFKEQ. The CDR3 is 12 amino acids. Trimming cost V 0 bases and J 5 bases, with 5 bases left between them.

This clonotype came up many times. V gene TRBV7-9 combines with J gene TRBJ2-5; 11 bases match TRBD1. Germline V gene sequence: CDR1 SEHNR, CDR2 FQNEAQ (reference sequence). CDR3 length: 16 amino acids. The V gene end was trimmed by 3 bases and the J gene end by 5 bases; junction bases not matched to a gene: 8. CDR3 residues: CASSFTTDRGRETQYF. The CDR3 coding sequence is TGTGCCAGCAGCTTTACTACGGACAGGGGGCGTGAGACCCAGTACTTC.

The chain has TRBV29-1 and TRBJ2-7; D possibly corresponds to TRBD2 (8 bases). This CDR3 has 16 residues. With 3 bases removed from V and 2 bases from J, the gap between germline ends came to 20 bases. CDR1 is SQVTM, CDR2 ANQGSEA, per germline. The CDR3 sequence: CSVEGEIAGTAYEQYF. The CDR3 bases are TGCAGCGTTGAGGGCGAAATAGCGGGGACAGCCTACGAGCAGTACTTC.

This clonotype has ten or more counts. This rearrangement joins TRBV6-2 or TRBV6-3 to TRBJ2-1, with 8 bases fitting TRBD2. J was trimmed by 6 bases and V by 6 bases; bases with no gene match: 7. This CDR3 is 14 amino acids long. CDR1 MNHEY and CDR2 SVGEGT come from the germline V gene. The CDR3 coding sequence is TGTGCCAGCAGCCCGACTAGCGCACTCAATGAGCAGTTCTTC. Protein sequence: CASSPTSALNEQFF.

In this sample, this clonotype turned up many times. The chain joins TRBV5-1 to TRBJ2-7; tentative D call: TRBD2 (5 bases). The germline gives CDR1 SGHRS, CDR2 YFSETQ. The CDR3 runs to 12 residues. The V end was cut by 3 bases, the J end by 5 bases, with 9 bases between. CDR3 bases: TGCGCCAGCAGCTCCAGCGGTCACGAGCAGTACTTC. It translates to CASSSSGHEQYF. Complete variable domain (other parts from reference TRBV5-1 and TRBJ2-7): KAGVTQTPRYLIKTRGQQVTLSCSPISGHRSVSWYQQTPGQGLQFLFEYFSETQRNKGNFPGRFSGRQFSNSRSEMNVSTLELGDSALYLCASSSSGHEQYFGPGTRLTVT.

This clonotype was counted many times. This sequence joins TRBV5-1 and TRBJ2-7; D tentatively fits TRBD1 or TRBD2 (5 bases each). Looked up from germline, CDR1 is SGHRS and CDR2 is YFSETQ. CDR3 size: 15 residues. V lost 1 base and J lost 0, with 11 bases in between. The CDR3 DNA sequence: TGCGCCAGCAGCTTGTGGGGGACGAGCTCCTACGAGCAGTACTTC. It specifies CASSLWGTSSYEQYF.

The gene calls are TRBV11-1 and TRBJ2-7; D may correspond to TRBD1 or TRBD2 (5 bases each). The CDR3 covers 15 residues. Germline CDR1 and CDR2: SGHAT and FQDESV (reference sequence). Trimming shortened V by 2 bases and J by 4 bases, and 15 bases separated the two germline ends. CDR3 loop: CASSLFSGPIYEQYF. The CDR3 DNA reads TGTGCCAGCAGCTTATTCTCGGGACCCATATACGAGCAGTACTTC.

A remark on this clonotype: Given a much more abundant clone one base away, this may be a read error. Given the absence of the conserved phenylalanine or tryptophan at the CDR3 end, a read error is likely. The chain couples TRBV6-6 to TRBJ2-5, with 9 bases that match TRBD1. The CDR3 length is 17 residues. The germline V gene encodes CDR1 MNHNY and CDR2 SVGAGI (reference sequence). The J segment lost 3 bases and the V segment lost 0 bases, leaving 8 bases of the junction unmatched. CDR3 sequence (DNA): TGTGCCAGCAGTTACTCGATATATCGGACAGGGGAAGAGACCCAGTACCTC. The encoded protein is CASSYSIYRTGEETQYL.

As regards this clonotype: This may be a read error, as it is one base from a much larger clone. The rearrangement links TRBV7-4 to TRBJ2-5; D ambiguous. This CDR3 has 12 amino acids. Trimming left V 1 base short and J 9 bases short, with 9 bases between. Germline CDR1 reads SGHVT; CDR2 reads SQSDAQ. CDR3 sequence: CASSLGRQAQYF. CDR3 nucleotides: TGTGCCAGCAGCTTAGGTCGCCAGGCCCAGTACTTC. The complete variable domain, with remaining parts taken from reference TRBV7-4 and TRBJ2-5, reads GAGVSQSPRYKVAKRGRDVALRCDSISGHVTLYWYRQTLGQGSEVLTYSQSDAQRDKSGRPSGRFSAERPERSVSTLKIQRTEQGDSAVYLCASSLGRQAQYFGPGTRLLVL.